What follows describes a single TCR beta chain. These data are taken from a study of blood T cell repertoires in COVID-19. Study overall: Acute and convalescent COVID-19 specimens originated in the United States, Italy and Spain. T cells, B-cell-depleted T cells, or PBMCs provided the cDNA or gDNA that served as material.

Germline CDR1 LNHNV, CDR2 YYDKDF (reference sequence). The V end lost 0 bases, the J end lost 2 bases, and 3 bases lay between the germline ends. The CDR3 totals 13 residues. Authors' data handling: Using reference gene primer amplification, nucleated cell counts were estimated. Sequencing used immunoSEQ multiplex PCR; TCRdb keeps in-frame clones, though not all of them. Clonal size and the V and J genes are those of that table, whereas D and trimming came from the DNA. The sample records about 81,000 clones, roughly 82% being singletons. This sequence joins TRBV15 and TRBJ2-3; D call uncertain. Sequenced material: peripheral blood. This sequence was found in a man aged 55-75 years with acute or convalescent COVID-19. This chain's CDR3 is CATSRDITDTQYF. In nucleotides, the CDR3 is TGTGCCACCAGCAGAGATATCACAGATACGCAGTATTTT.